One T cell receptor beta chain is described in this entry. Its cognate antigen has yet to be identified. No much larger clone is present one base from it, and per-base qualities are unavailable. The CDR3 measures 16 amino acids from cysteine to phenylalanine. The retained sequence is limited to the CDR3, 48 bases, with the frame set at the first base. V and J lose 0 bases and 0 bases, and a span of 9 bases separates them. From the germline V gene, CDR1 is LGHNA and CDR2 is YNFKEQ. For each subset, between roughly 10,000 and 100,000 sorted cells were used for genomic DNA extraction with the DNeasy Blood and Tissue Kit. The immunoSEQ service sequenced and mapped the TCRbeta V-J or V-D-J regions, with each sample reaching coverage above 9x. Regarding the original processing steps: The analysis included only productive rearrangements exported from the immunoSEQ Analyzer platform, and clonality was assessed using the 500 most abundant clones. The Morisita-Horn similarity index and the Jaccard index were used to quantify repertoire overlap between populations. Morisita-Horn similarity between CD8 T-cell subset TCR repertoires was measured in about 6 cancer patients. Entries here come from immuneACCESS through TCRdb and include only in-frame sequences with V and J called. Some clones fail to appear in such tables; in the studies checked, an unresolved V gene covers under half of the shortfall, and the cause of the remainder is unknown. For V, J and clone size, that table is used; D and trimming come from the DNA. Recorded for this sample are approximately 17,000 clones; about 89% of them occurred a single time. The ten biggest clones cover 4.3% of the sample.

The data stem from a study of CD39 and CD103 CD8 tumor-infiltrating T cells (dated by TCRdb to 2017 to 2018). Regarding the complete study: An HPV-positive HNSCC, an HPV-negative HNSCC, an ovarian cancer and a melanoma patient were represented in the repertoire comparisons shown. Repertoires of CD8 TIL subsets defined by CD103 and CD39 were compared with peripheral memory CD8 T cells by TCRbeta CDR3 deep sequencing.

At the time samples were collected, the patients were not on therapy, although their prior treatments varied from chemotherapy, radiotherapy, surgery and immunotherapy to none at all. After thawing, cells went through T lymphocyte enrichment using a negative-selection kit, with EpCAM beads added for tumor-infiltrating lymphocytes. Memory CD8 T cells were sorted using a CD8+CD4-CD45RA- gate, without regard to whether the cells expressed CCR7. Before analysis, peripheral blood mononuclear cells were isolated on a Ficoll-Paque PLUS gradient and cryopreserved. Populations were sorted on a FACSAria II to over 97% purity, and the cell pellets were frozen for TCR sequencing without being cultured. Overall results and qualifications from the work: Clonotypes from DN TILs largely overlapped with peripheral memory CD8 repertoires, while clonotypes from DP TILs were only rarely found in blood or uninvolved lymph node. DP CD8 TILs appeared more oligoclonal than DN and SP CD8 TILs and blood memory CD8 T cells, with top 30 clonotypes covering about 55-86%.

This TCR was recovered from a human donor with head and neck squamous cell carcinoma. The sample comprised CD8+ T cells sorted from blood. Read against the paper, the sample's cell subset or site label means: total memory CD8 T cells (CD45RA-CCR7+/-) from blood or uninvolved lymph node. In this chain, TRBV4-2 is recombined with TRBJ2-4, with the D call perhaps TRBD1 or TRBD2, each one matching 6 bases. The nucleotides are TGTGCCAGCAGCCAAGAAGGGGGGTTAGCCAAAAACATTCAGTACTTC. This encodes CASSQEGGLAKNIQYF.